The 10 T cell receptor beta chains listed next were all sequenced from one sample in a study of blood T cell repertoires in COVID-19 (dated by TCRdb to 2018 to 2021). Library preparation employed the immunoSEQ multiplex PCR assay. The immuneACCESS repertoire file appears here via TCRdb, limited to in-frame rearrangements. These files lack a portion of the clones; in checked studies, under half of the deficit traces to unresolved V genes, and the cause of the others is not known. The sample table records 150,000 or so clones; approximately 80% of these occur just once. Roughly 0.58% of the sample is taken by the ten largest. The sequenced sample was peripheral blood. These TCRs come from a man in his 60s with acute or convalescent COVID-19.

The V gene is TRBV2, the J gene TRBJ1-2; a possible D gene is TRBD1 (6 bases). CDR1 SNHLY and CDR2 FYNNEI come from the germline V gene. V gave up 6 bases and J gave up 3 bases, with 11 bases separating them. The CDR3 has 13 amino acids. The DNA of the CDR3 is TGTGCCAGCAGCCTTACAGGGCACTATGGCTACACCTTC. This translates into CASSLTGHYGYTF.

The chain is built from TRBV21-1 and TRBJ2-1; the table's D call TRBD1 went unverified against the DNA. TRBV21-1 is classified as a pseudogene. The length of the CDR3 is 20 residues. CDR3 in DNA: TGTGCCAGCAGCAAAGGGGAGACAGGGGGCTACCTTAGCTCCTACAATGAGCAGTTCTTC. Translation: CASSKGETGGYLSSYNEQFF.

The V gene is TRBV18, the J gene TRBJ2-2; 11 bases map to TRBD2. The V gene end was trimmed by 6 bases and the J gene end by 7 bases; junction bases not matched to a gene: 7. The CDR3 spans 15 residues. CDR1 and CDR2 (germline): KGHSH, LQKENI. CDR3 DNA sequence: TGTGCCAGCTCCCCTACTAGCGGGAGAGACGGGGAGCTGTTTTTT. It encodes CASSPTSGRDGELFF.

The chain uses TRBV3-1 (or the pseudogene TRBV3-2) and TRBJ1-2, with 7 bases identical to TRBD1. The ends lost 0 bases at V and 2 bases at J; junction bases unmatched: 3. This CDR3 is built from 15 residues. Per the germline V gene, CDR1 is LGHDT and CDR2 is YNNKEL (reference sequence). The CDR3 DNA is TGTGCCAGCAGCCAAGACACAGGGGCGAACTATGGCTACACCTTC. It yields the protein CASSQDTGANYGYTF.

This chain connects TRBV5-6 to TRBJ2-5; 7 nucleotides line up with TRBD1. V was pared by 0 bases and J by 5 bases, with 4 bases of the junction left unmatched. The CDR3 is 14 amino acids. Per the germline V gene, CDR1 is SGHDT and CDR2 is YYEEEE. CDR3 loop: CASSLDRGWETQYF. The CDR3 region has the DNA TGTGCCAGCAGCTTGGACAGGGGCTGGGAGACCCAGTACTTC.

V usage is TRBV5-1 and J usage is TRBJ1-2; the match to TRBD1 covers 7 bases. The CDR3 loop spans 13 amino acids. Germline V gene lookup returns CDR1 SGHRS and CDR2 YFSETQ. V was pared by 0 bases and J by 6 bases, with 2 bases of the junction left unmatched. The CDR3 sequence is CASSLDRGDGYTF. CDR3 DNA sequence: TGCGCCAGCAGCTTGGACAGGGGAGATGGCTACACCTTC. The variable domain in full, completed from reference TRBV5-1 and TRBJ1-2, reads KAGVTQTPRYLIKTRGQQVTLSCSPISGHRSVSWYQQTPGQGLQFLFEYFSETQRNKGNFPGRFSGRQFSNSRSEMNVSTLELGDSALYLCASSLDRGDGYTFGSGTRLTVV.

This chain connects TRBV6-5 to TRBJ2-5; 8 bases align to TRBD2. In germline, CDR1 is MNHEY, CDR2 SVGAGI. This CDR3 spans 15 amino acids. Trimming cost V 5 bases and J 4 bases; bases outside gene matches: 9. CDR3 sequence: CASSLGGVRAETQYF. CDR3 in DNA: TGTGCCAGCAGTCTCGGGGGGGTAAGGGCAGAGACCCAGTACTTC.

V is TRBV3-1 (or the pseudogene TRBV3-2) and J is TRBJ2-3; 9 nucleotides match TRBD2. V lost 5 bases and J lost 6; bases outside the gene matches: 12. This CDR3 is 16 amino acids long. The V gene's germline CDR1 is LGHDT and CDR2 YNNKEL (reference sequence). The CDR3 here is CASSSRGASGMDTQYF. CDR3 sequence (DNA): TGTGCCAGCAGCTCCCGCGGGGCTAGCGGGATGGATACGCAGTATTTT.

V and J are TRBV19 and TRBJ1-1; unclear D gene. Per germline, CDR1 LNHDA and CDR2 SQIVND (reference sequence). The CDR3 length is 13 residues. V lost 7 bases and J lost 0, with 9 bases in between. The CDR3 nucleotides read TGTGCCAGTAAGTCTGCTATGAACACTGAAGCTTTCTTT. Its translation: CASKSAMNTEAFF.

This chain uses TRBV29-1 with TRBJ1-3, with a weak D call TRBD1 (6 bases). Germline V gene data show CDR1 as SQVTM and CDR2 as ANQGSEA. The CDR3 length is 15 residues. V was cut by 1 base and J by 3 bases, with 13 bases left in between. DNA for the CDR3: TGCAGCGTTGAAGCCCCAGGGGCTATTGGAAACACCATATATTTT. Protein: CSVEAPGAIGNTIYF.